This T cell receptor (beta chain) emerged from a study of blood T cell repertoires in COVID-19. About the study: Donors in the United States, Italy and Spain gave samples during acute or convalescent COVID-19.

Clones were read by immunoSEQ multiplex PCR, and TCRdb kept only the in-frame ones, dropping some. The sample lists a few hundred thousand clones, approximately 90% occurring once. Recruits, aged about 18 to 90 years, lived in 25 or so US areas. Cohorts were assigned according to the clinical history that participants reported. A PCR-confirmed or clinician-diagnosed COVID-19 case had contacted exposed participants within 2 weeks of entry. Between the trimmed V and J ends, which lost 4 bases and 5 bases, there was a span of 13 bases. The germline V gene encodes CDR1 SGHNT and CDR2 YYREEE (reference sequence). This CDR3 region has 14 residues.

The specimen sequenced was PBMCs or T cells enriched from blood (not recorded which). The genes are TRBV5-4 and TRBJ2-1; maybe TRBD2 (6 bases). This TCR came from a woman in her late teens or twenties who had been exposed to COVID-19. CDR3 DNA: TGTGCCAGCAGCCCGGCTAGCGTTGACAATGAGCAGTTCTTC. This gives the protein CASSPASVDNEQFF.